Listed below are T cell receptor beta chains from one sample, sequenced in a study of chemoradiotherapy in HPV16-positive cancers. Produced via immunoSEQ multiplex PCR; TCRdb's table is partial and in-frame only. The table includes roughly 8,300 clones, around 81% detected once. Sampling was done from a patient who underwent chemoradiotherapy. Every receptor here comes from a human donor with HPV-associated anogenital cancer. CDR3s include the opening cysteine and the closing phenylalanine or tryptophan. A D gene is named only where the DNA matches it firmly. The size of a clone is reported for some rows only, either as once, few or many, or as a class for expanded clones.

V	size	J	D	DNA	CDR3
TRBV6-6	NA	TRBJ1-2	NA	TGTGCCAGCAGGACAGCATTTAACTATGGCTACACCTTC	CASRTAFNYGYTF
TRBV2	few	TRBJ1-2	NA	TGTGCCAGCAGTGAAATCAGGGGCTACACCTTC	CASSEIRGYTF
TRBV5-1	NA	TRBJ1-1	NA	TGCGCCAGCAGCTTGGTTGGTGGGGGAGCTTTCTTT	CASSLVGGGAFF
TRBV10-3	NA	TRBJ2-1	TRBD2	TGTGCCATCGGTAGCGGGGTGGGCCCAGGGGTTAACAATGAGCAGTTCTTC	CAIGSGVGPGVNNEQFF
TRBV5-1	NA	TRBJ1-6	TRBD1	TGCGCCAGCAGCTTGGAAACAGGGGGATCACCCCTCCACTTT	CASSLETGGSPLHF
TRBV19	NA	TRBJ2-1	NA	TGTGCCAGTAGTGCAACGACAGGTTCCTACAATGAGCAGTTCTTC	CASSATTGSYNEQFF
TRBV11-2	NA	TRBJ1-2	NA	TGTGCCAGCACCCCAGTGGGAGACTATGGCTACACCTTC	CASTPVGDYGYTF
TRBV5-1	NA	TRBJ1-5	NA	TGCGCCAGCAGCTTGGGGGTGCTACCTGAAGGCAATCAGCCCCAGCATTTT	CASSLGVLPEGNQPQHF
TRBV4-2	NA	TRBJ2-1	NA	TGTGCCAGCAGCCAAGAAATAGATGGGAATGAGCAGTTCTTC	CASSQEIDGNEQFF
TRBV19	few	TRBJ1-2	NA	TGTGCCAGTAGTATGAGCCCAGGAAGCTATGGCTACACCTTC	CASSMSPGSYGYTF
TRBV5-4	once	TRBJ1-3	NA	TGTGCCAGCAGCTTGGCAGGGGCTGGAAACACCATATATTTT	CASSLAGAGNTIYF
TRBV2	NA	TRBJ1-5	TRBD1	TGTGCCAGCAGTGCCTGGACAGGCTACAATCAGCCCCAGCATTTT	CASSAWTGYNQPQHF
TRBV5-1	NA	TRBJ1-1	TRBD1	TGCGCCAGCAGCTTGGGCCAGGGGGCCACTGAAGCTTTCTTT	CASSLGQGATEAFF
TRBV9	NA	TRBJ1-2	NA	TGTGCCAGCAGCTGGATCCCTGGGGGGGAGGGTGGCTACACCTTC	CASSWIPGGEGGYTF
TRBV27	NA	TRBJ2-1	NA	TGTGCCAGCAGTCCGATGGGACACGAGGGTTACAATGAGCAGTTCTTC	CASSPMGHEGYNEQFF
TRBV6-5	NA	TRBJ2-7	NA	TGTGCCAGCAGTTCTGACAGGATAACCTACGAGCAGTACTTC	CASSSDRITYEQYF
TRBV5-6	NA	TRBJ1-4	TRBD1	TGTGCCAGCAGCCGAGGGACAGGGGGAATCGATGAAAAACTGTTTTTT	CASSRGTGGIDEKLFF
TRBV2	NA	TRBJ2-1	NA	TGTGCCCTCGGGGCAGTCTACAATGAGCAGTTCTTC	CALGAVYNEQFF
TRBV4-3	NA	TRBJ1-2	NA	TGCGCCAGCAGCTTAATCGAAGGACGTCGAAAGACCTATGGCTTC	CASSLIEGRRKTYGF
TRBV7-8	few	TRBJ2-7	NA	TGTGCCAGCAGACCTACCCAGGGAAAGTCAAATTTACCCTACGAGCAGTACTTC	CASRPTQGKSNLPYEQYF
TRBV14	NA	TRBJ2-3	TRBD2	TGTGCCAGCAGCCAAGGGGAGGGCCTTACAGATACGCAGTATTTT	CASSQGEGLTDTQYF
TRBV28	NA	TRBJ2-7	NA	TGTGCCAGCAGACCGGACGTAAGAACCTACGAGCAGTACTTC	CASRPDVRTYEQYF
TRBV7-2	NA	TRBJ1-2	NA	TGTGCCAGCAGCTTAGCCGGAGGGACGGCAAACTATGGCTACACCTTC	CASSLAGGTANYGYTF
TRBV10-3	NA	TRBJ2-1	NA	TGTGCCATGGGGAGCTCCTACAATGAGCAGTTCTTC	CAMGSSYNEQFF
TRBV7-9	NA	TRBJ2-7	NA	TGTGCCAGCAGCTTAGCGGAGGGGCGTCGCGAGCAGTACTTC	CASSLAEGRREQYF
TRBV28	NA	TRBJ1-2	NA	TGTGCCAGCAGTCAAAACCCTCCGGACGGCTACACCTTC	CASSQNPPDGYTF
TRBV30	NA	TRBJ2-7	NA	TGTGCCTGGAGTCAGGACTCCGAGCAGTACTTC	CAWSQDSEQYF
TRBV30	NA	TRBJ1-2	NA	TGTGCCTGGGAGGGCTACGCAGCCTCTAACTATGGCTACACCTTC	CAWEGYAASNYGYTF
TRBV28	once	TRBJ1-4	NA	TGTGCCAGCAGTTTACAAAATCGGGGTGAAAAACTGTTTTTT	CASSLQNRGEKLFF
TRBV28	NA	TRBJ1-2	TRBD1	TGTGCCAGCGACAGGGGGCGGGAGGCCTATGGCTACACCTTC	CASDRGREAYGYTF
TRBV10-3	NA	TRBJ2-7	NA	TGTGCCATCAAGGACCCGGACGGTGTCTCCTACGAGCAGTACTTC	CAIKDPDGVSYEQYF
TRBV5-1	NA	TRBJ2-1	NA	TGCGCCAGCCGCGGATTCTCCTACAATGAGCAGTTCTTC	CASRGFSYNEQFF
TRBV18	once	TRBJ1-1	NA	TGTGCCAGCTCACCACCCGTGGGCGGATGGACTGAAGCTTTCTTT	CASSPPVGGWTEAFF
TRBV2	NA	TRBJ2-3	NA	TGTGCCAGCAGTCCCAGTGGGATAATCACAGATACGCAGTATTTT	CASSPSGIITDTQYF
TRBV19	once	TRBJ2-2	TRBD2	TGTGCCAGTAGTATTACGGGACTAGTTGTGTCCGGGGAGCTGTTTTTT	CASSITGLVVSGELFF
TRBV9	NA	TRBJ1-6	NA	TGTGCCAGCAGCGTAGACTGGGGCAATTCACCCCTCCACTTT	CASSVDWGNSPLHF
TRBV6-6	NA	TRBJ2-1	TRBD2	TGTGCCAGCAGTTATGAGGCTAGCGGGAGTGAGCAGTTCTTC	CASSYEASGSEQFF
TRBV7-2	NA	TRBJ2-7	NA	TGTGCCAGCAGCTTAGGGTCCTACGAGCAGTACTTC	CASSLGSYEQYF
TRBV6-1	NA	TRBJ2-7	NA	TGTGCCAGCAGGGACCGGGACTTCTCCTACGAGCAGTACTTC	CASRDRDFSYEQYF
TRBV27	NA	TRBJ1-5	NA	TGTGCCAGCAGTTTCAACAGGGGCAATCAGCCCCAGCATTTT	CASSFNRGNQPQHF